The 30 T cell receptor beta chains reported below all come from one sample, sequenced in a study of T cell clones after liver transplantation. The protocol was immunoSEQ multiplex PCR, while the TCRdb copy is restricted to in-frame clones and leaves out a portion. The sample gives around 78,000 clones, approximately 87% of which show up once; 2.8% is in the top ten. The specimen comprised CD4+ T cells from blood, sampled at the 22-month timepoint. Source of these receptors: a human patient who received a liver transplant. Some T cells may trace back to the graft donor.

The rearrangement uses TRBV6-1 and TRBJ2-5, with D possibly TRBD2 on 5 matching bases. The CDR3 is made up of 13 amino acids. Germline V lookup: CDR1 MNHNS, CDR2 SASEGT. V was cut by 7 bases and J by 4 bases, with 13 bases left in between. In DNA form, the CDR3 reads TGTGCCAGCATCACCACCGGGGTAGAGACCCAGTACTTC. Encoded protein: CASITTGVETQYF.

The CDR3 reads CASSLGDPNSPLHF. DNA of the CDR3: TGCGCCAGCAGCCTGGGAGACCCTAATTCACCCCTCCACTTT. This rearrangement joins TRBV5-1 to TRBJ1-6; D is unclear. Trimming removed 4 bases from V and 6 bases from J, with 11 bases in between. The CDR3 is 14 residues long. Looked up from germline, CDR1 is SGHRS and CDR2 is YFSETQ.

The CDR3 sequence is CASSLDSSAAQHF. CDR3 nucleotide sequence: TGCGCCAGCAGCTTGGATAGCTCCGCAGCCCAGCATTTT. The chain employs TRBV5-1 and TRBJ1-5, with D uncertain. The V and J ends lost 0 bases and 11 bases respectively, with 12 bases between them. The germline CDR1 and CDR2 sequences are SGHRS and YFSETQ. CDR3 length equals 13 residues.

As to this clone: The same CDR3 also results from other DNA sequences found in this sample. This chain links TRBV4-3 with TRBJ1-2; tentative D call: TRBD1 (5 bases). Deletions cut 4 bases from V and 5 bases from J, with 11 bases between. There are 13 residues in the CDR3. Germline CDR1 LGHNA, CDR2 YSLEER. The CDR3 protein is CASSLRQGYGYTF. The CDR3 DNA reads TGCGCCAGCAGCCTTCGTCAGGGTTATGGCTACACCTTC.

The CDR3 nucleotides are TGTGCCATCAGTGACCACGGACTAGCGGGAGCAATAGATAATGAGCAGTTCTTC. Amino acid sequence: CAISDHGLAGAIDNEQFF. The rearrangement links TRBV10-3 to TRBJ2-1; 13 nucleotides line up with TRBD2. The CDR3 runs 18 residues. With V trimmed by 3 bases and J by 7 bases, 12 bases remained unmatched. Germline CDR1 is ENHRY and CDR2 is SYGVKD.

The V gene is TRBV2, the J gene TRBJ1-6; D may be TRBD1 (6 bases). Germline lookup yields CDR1 SNHLY and CDR2 FYNNEI. The CDR3 extends over 14 amino acids. V dropped 8 bases and J dropped 6 bases, with 14 bases sitting between them. CDR3 sequence (DNA): TGTGCCAGCCGGGGGGCTGCGGGTAATTCACCCCTCCACTTT. Protein product: CASRGAAGNSPLHF.

V usage is TRBV9 and J usage is TRBJ2-3, with 12 bases fitting TRBD2. J gave up 1 base and V 0 bases, and 0 bases lay outside the gene matches. Germline V gene sequence: CDR1 SGDLS, CDR2 YYNGEE. The CDR3 is made up of 16 amino acids. CDR3 in amino acids: CASSVASGRGTDTQYF. DNA for the CDR3: TGTGCCAGCAGCGTAGCTAGCGGGAGGGGCACAGATACGCAGTATTTT.

In this sample, this clone turned up a few times. The rearrangement uses TRBV28 and TRBJ1-3; D is unclear. Trimming took 5 bases from V and 4 from J, leaving 3 bases between them. The CDR3 has 11 residues. Germline CDR1 reads MDHEN; CDR2 reads SYDVKM. In nucleotides, the CDR3 is TGTGCCAGCAGTCTCGGAAACACCATATATTTT. This codes for CASSLGNTIYF.

The chain carries TRBV6-5 and TRBJ1-1; D possibly corresponds to TRBD1 (6 bases). Germline CDR1 reads MNHEY; CDR2 reads SVGAGI. The CDR3 runs 15 residues. Trimming stripped 10 bases from V and 4 bases from J, with 22 bases between. CDR3 amino acids: CAIRPDRGFFTEAFF. In DNA, the CDR3 is TGTGCCATACGGCCGGACAGAGGCTTTTTCACTGAAGCTTTCTTT.

V gene TRBV11-2 combines with J gene TRBJ2-5; TRBD1 agrees at 8 bases. The germline CDR1 and CDR2 sequences are SGHAT and FQNNGV. V shed 5 bases and J 3 bases; nucleotides not matched to a gene: 11. This CDR3 contains 16 residues. The CDR3 loop is CASSKRQGIGEETQYF. As DNA, the CDR3 is TGTGCCAGCAGCAAAAGACAGGGGATTGGGGAAGAGACCCAGTACTTC.

J is TRBJ1-1 and V is TRBV28; D not certain. CDR1 MDHEN and CDR2 SYDVKM come from the germline V gene. Trimming stripped 5 bases from V and 1 base from J, with 8 bases between. The CDR3 loop spans 13 amino acids. This chain's CDR3 is CASSTSRNTEAFF. The DNA of the CDR3 is TGTGCCAGCAGTACTTCAAGGAACACTGAAGCTTTCTTT.

V is TRBV5-1 and J is TRBJ1-4; tentatively, D is TRBD1 (5 bases). V lost 3 bases, J lost 1 base, and 7 bases lay in between. Germline V lookup: CDR1 SGHRS, CDR2 YFSETQ. This CDR3 has 14 residues. In DNA form, the CDR3 reads TGCGCCAGCAGCTCTGGGGGAACTAATGAAAAACTGTTTTTT. Residues: CASSSGGTNEKLFF.

V and J are TRBV29-1 and TRBJ2-1; TRBD2 agrees at 11 bases. The V segment lost 1 base and the J segment 7 bases; nucleotides outside the gene matches: 0. Germline CDR1 reads SQVTM; CDR2 reads ANQGSEA. The CDR3 is 13 residues long. The CDR3 nucleotides are TGCAGCGTTGAAGGACTAGCGGGAAATGAGCAGTTCTTC. Protein sequence: CSVEGLAGNEQFF.

J is TRBJ2-1 and V is TRBV11-3; 13 nucleotides align to TRBD2. The CDR3 covers 14 residues. J was trimmed by 13 bases and V by 5 bases; bases with no gene match: 8. CDR1 and CDR2 from the germline V gene are SGHNT and YENEEA. In DNA form, the CDR3 reads TGTGCCAGCAGCCCCGGACTAGCGGGGGATCCCCAGTTCTTC. Translating gives CASSPGLAGDPQFF.

The genes are TRBV5-6 and TRBJ1-2; 9 bases line up with TRBD1. With 3 bases clipped from V and 5 bases from J, the junction kept 11 bases outside the gene matches. The CDR3 sequence is 16 residues long. The germline V gene has CDR1 SGHDT and CDR2 YYEEEE. For the CDR3, the DNA is TGTGCCAGCAGCTGGCCCGGGACAGGGTCCAGTTATGGCTACACCTTC. Its protein product is CASSWPGTGSSYGYTF.

The V call is TRBV4-3, the J call TRBJ2-7; 8 bases are a match to TRBD2. CDR3 length: 14 residues. The trim removed 6 bases at V and 0 bases at J, leaving 4 bases unmatched. Germline loops: CDR1 LGHNA, CDR2 YSLEER. The CDR3 sequence is CASSRSGNSYEQYF. CDR3 in DNA: TGCGCCAGCAGTCGTAGCGGGAACTCCTACGAGCAGTACTTC.

V and J are TRBV7-2 and TRBJ1-2; no firm D call. V was clipped by 2 bases and J by 5 bases, with 18 bases between them. The germline V gene encodes CDR1 SGHTA and CDR2 FQGNSA. The CDR3 covers 16 residues. CDR3 coding DNA: TGTGCCAGCAGCTTATTCGCGGCAGCCGACAAGTATGGCTACACCTTC. As protein: CASSLFAAADKYGYTF.

The rearrangement joins TRBV28 to TRBJ2-5; 10 bases fit TRBD2. V lost 3 bases, J lost 6 bases, and 7 bases stayed unmatched. Germline loops: CDR1 MDHEN, CDR2 SYDVKM. This CDR3 has 15 amino acids. The CDR3 nucleotides read TGTGCCAGCAGTTTGCCTAGCGGGAGTGTTCAGACCCAGTACTTC. It specifies CASSLPSGSVQTQYF.

CDR3 residues: CASSLVWDGYHNEQFF. CDR3 nucleotides: TGTGCCAGCAGCTTAGTATGGGATGGGTACCACAATGAGCAGTTCTTC. This sequence joins TRBV7-2 and TRBJ2-1; the D is unclear. The V end lost 1 base, the J end lost 5 bases, and 15 bases lay between the germline ends. This CDR3 comprises 16 residues. The V gene's germline CDR1 is SGHTA and CDR2 FQGNSA. Using reference TRBV7-2 and TRBJ2-1 for the parts outside the CDR3, the full variable domain is GAGVSQSPSNKVTEKGKDVELRCDPISGHTALYWYRQSLGQGLEFLIYFQGNSAPDKSGLPSDRFSAERTGGSVSTLTIQRTQQEDSAVYLCASSLVWDGYHNEQFFGPGTRLTVL.

The genes are TRBV7-2 and TRBJ2-1; TRBD2 might be the D (6 bases). This CDR3 is built from 17 residues. Germline V gene sequence: CDR1 SGHTA, CDR2 FQGNSA. Deletions cut 1 base from V and 3 bases from J, with 16 bases between. The CDR3 loop reads CASSLVGTGAGYNEQFF. Written as DNA, the CDR3 is TGTGCCAGCAGCTTAGTGGGAACGGGAGCTGGCTACAATGAGCAGTTCTTC.

The chain uses TRBV5-4 and TRBJ2-5; possible D gene TRBD1, 6 bases. The CDR3 covers 15 residues. Germline lookup yields CDR1 SGHNT and CDR2 YYREEE (reference sequence). Trimming removed 0 bases from V and 2 bases from J, with 11 bases in between. CDR3 loop: CASSLGQENQETQYF. CDR3 nucleotide sequence: TGTGCCAGCAGCTTGGGACAGGAGAATCAAGAGACCCAGTACTTC.

The chain uses TRBV27 and TRBJ2-7; TRBD2 might be the D (6 bases). V shed 4 bases and J shed 1 base, with 14 bases lying between them. Germline CDR1 and CDR2: MNHEY and SMNVEV (reference sequence). The CDR3 length is 15 residues. CDR3 sequence: CASSSWVSGSYEQYF. CDR3 DNA: TGTGCCAGCAGTTCCTGGGTTAGCGGTTCCTACGAGCAGTACTTC.

The chain uses TRBV28 and TRBJ2-3; D unclear. The CDR3 has 11 residues. Germline V gene sequence: CDR1 MDHEN, CDR2 SYDVKM. V was cut by 6 bases and J by 2 bases, with 3 bases left in between. The CDR3 sequence: CASRNTDTQYF. The CDR3 nucleotides read TGTGCCAGCAGAAACACAGATACGCAGTATTTT.

The chain is built from TRBV27 and TRBJ1-1; the D is unclear. Germline CDR1 is MNHEY and CDR2 is SMNVEV (reference sequence). The CDR3 totals 15 residues. V was cut by 5 bases and J by 0 bases, with 13 bases left in between. The CDR3 nucleotides are TGTGCCAGCAGTCCATCGCGGCCCGTGAACACTGAAGCTTTCTTT. This sequence encodes CASSPSRPVNTEAFF.

The chain combines TRBV7-3 with TRBJ2-3, with 10 bases matching TRBD2. Germline V gene lookup returns CDR1 SGHTA and CDR2 FQGTGA. After removal of 5 bases from V and 1 base from J, the junction contained 9 bases not matched to a gene. This CDR3 spans 17 amino acids. For the CDR3, the DNA is TGTGCCAGCAGCGGTCCCTCCGGGACTAGCGGCACAGATACGCAGTATTTT. This encodes CASSGPSGTSGTDTQYF.

The chain recombines TRBV6-1 with TRBJ1-4, with D perhaps matching TRBD1 (6 bases). The CDR3 runs to 15 residues. Germline CDR1 and CDR2: MNHNS and SASEGT. Trimming cost V 4 bases and J 0 bases, with 9 bases left between them. As DNA, the CDR3 is TGTGCCAGCAGTGGCCACAGGGCAACTAATGAAAAACTGTTTTTT. This sequence encodes CASSGHRATNEKLFF.

In this sample, this clone turned up once. The chain joins TRBV18 to TRBJ2-2, with D unclear. CDR1 and CDR2 (germline): KGHSH, LQKENI. V shed 0 bases and J shed 5 bases, with 4 bases lying between them. The CDR3 has 13 residues. CDR3 in DNA: TGTGCCAGCTCACCACCTTGGACCGGGGAGCTGTTTTTT. This encodes CASSPPWTGELFF.

The chain has TRBV10-3 and TRBJ2-1, with TRBD1 matching 7 bases. Germline V CDR1 and CDR2: ENHRY, SYGVKD. V was pared by 5 bases and J by 6 bases, with 7 bases of the junction left unmatched. CDR3 size: 14 residues. The CDR3 DNA is TGTGCCATCAGTACGGACAGGACCGGCAATGAGCAGTTCTTC. Translation: CAISTDRTGNEQFF.

The genes are TRBV4-3 and TRBJ2-3, with 13 bases fitting TRBD2. The CDR3 is made up of 16 amino acids. The ends lost 4 bases at V and 2 bases at J; junction bases unmatched: 3. Germline assignment: CDR1 LGHNA and CDR2 YSLEER. CDR3 DNA: TGCGCCAGCAGCCTAGGGACTAGCGGGACCACAGATACGCAGTATTTT. Its protein product is CASSLGTSGTTDTQYF.

Turning to this clone: The sample carries other DNA sequences with the same CDR3. The rearrangement joins TRBV7-2 to TRBJ2-7; TRBD1 agrees at 8 bases. Germline CDR1 reads SGHTA; CDR2 reads FQGNSA. This CDR3 has 14 residues. Germline trimming cut 5 bases from V and 3 bases from J; bases unmatched to any gene: 6. The CDR3 DNA is TGTGCCAGCAGCCGCGACAGGGGCGACTACGAGCAGTACTTC. It encodes CASSRDRGDYEQYF.